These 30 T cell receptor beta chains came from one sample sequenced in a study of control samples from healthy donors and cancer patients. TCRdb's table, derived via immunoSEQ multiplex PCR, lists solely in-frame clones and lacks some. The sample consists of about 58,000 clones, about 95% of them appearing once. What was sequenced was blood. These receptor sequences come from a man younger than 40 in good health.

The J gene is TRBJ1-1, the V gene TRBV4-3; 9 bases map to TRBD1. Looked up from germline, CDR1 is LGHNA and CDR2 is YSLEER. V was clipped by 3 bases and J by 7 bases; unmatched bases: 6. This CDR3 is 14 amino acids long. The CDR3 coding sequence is TGCGCCAGCAGCCAGGACACAGGGGGCATTGAAGCTTTCTTT. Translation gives CASSQDTGGIEAFF.

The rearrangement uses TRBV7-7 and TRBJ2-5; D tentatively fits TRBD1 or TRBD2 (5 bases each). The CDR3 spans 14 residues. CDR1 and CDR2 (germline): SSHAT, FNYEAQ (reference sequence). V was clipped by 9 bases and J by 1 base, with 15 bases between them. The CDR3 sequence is CASTLGAGQETQYF. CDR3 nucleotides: TGTGCCAGTACGCTTGGGGCGGGCCAAGAGACCCAGTACTTC. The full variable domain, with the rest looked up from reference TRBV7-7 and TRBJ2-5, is GAGVSQSPRYKVTKRGQDVTLRCDPISSHATLYWYQQALGQGPEFLTYFNYEAQPDKSGLPSDRFSAERPEGSISTLTIQRTEQRDSAMYRCASTLGAGQETQYFGPGTRLLVL.

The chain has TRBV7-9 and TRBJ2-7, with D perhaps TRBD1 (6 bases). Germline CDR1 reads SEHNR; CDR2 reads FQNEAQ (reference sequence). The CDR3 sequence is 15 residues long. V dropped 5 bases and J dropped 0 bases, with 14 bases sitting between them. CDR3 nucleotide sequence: TGTGCCAGCAGCCCAAGACAGGCCAGCTCCTACGAGCAGTACTTC. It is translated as CASSPRQASSYEQYF.

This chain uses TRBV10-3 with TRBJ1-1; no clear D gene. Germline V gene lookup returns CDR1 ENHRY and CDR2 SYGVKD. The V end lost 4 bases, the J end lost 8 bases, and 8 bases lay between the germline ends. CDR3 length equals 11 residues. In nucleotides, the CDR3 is TGTGCCATCAGTGTTGGCGGCGAAGCTTTCTTT. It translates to CAISVGGEAFF.

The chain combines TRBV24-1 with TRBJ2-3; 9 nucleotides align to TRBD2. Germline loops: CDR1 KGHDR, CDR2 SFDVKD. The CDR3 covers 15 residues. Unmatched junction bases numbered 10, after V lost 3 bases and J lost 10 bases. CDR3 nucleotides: TGTGCCACCAGTGATGAGCGGGGGGATGGCCAATCGCAGTATTTT. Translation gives CATSDERGDGQSQYF.

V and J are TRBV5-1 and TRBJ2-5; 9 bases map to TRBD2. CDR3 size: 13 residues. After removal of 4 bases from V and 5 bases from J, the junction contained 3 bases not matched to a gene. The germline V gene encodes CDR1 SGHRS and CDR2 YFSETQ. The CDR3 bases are TGCGCCAGCAGCCTAGCGGGAAGGGAGACCCAGTACTTC. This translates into CASSLAGRETQYF.

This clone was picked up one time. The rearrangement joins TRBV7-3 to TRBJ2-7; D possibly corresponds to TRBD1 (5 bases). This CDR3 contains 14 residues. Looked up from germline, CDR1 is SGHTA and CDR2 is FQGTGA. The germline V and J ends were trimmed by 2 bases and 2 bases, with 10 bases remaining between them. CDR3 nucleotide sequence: TGTGCCAGCAGCTTAGGTACAGGACCCTACGAGCAGTACTTC. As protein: CASSLGTGPYEQYF.

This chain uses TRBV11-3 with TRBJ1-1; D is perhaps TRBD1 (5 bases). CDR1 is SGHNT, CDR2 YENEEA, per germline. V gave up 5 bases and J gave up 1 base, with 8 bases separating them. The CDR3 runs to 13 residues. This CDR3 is CASSIRGNTEAFF. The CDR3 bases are TGTGCCAGCAGCATAAGGGGGAACACTGAAGCTTTCTTT.

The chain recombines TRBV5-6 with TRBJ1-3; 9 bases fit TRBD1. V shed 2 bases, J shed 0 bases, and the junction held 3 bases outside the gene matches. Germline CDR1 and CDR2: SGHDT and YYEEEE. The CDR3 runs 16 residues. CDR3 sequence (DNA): TGTGCCAGCAGCTTCGGACAGGGGAGCTCTGGAAACACCATATATTTT. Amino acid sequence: CASSFGQGSSGNTIYF. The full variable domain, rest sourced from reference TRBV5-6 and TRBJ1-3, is DAGVTQSPTHLIKTRGQQVTLRCSPKSGHDTVSWYQQALGQGPQFIFQYYEEEERQRGNFPDRFSGHQFPNYSSELNVNALLLGDSALYLCASSFGQGSSGNTIYFGEGSWLTVV.

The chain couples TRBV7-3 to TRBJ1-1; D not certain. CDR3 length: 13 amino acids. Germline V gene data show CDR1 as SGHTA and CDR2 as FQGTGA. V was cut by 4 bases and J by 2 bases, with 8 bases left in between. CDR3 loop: CASSSQSNTEAFF. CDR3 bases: TGTGCCAGCAGCTCTCAGAGTAACACTGAAGCTTTCTTT.

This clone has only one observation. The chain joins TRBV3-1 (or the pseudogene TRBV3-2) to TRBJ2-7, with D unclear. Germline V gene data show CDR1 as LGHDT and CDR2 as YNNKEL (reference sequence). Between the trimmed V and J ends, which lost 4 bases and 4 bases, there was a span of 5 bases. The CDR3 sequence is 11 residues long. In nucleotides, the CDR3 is TGTGCCAGCAGCCCTGGTTACGAGCAGTACTTC. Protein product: CASSPGYEQYF.

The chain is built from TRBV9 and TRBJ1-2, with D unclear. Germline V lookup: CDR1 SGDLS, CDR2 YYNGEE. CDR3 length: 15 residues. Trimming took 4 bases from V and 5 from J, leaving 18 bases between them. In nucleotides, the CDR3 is TGTGCCAGCAGCCCCCTGGCAGCTCGTGGATATGGCTACACCTTC. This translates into CASSPLAARGYGYTF.

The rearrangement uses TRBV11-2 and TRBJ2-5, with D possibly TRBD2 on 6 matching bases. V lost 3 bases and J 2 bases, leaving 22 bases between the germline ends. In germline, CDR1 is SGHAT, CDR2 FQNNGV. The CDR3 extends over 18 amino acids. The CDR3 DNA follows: TGTGCCAGCAGCTTCCAGTGGGCCGGGAGCCCAGTTCAAGAGACCCAGTACTTC. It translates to CASSFQWAGSPVQETQYF.

In nucleotides, the CDR3 is TGTGCCAGCAGTGAACCAGGCTCGTCGGACGAGCAGTACTTC. Translated: CASSEPGSSDEQYF. The rearrangement uses TRBV2 and TRBJ2-7; unclear D gene. The CDR3 totals 14 residues. With 2 bases removed from V and 5 bases from J, the gap between germline ends came to 13 bases. Germline V CDR1 and CDR2: SNHLY, FYNNEI.

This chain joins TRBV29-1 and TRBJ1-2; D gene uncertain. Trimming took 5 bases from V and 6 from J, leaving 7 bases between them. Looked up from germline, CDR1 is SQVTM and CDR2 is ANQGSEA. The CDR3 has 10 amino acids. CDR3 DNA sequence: TGCAGCGTTTTTGGGGATGGCTACACCTTC. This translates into CSVFGDGYTF.

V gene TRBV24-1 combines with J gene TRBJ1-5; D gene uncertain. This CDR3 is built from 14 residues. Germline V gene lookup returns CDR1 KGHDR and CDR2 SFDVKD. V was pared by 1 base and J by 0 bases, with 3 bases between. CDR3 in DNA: TGTGCCACCAGTGATTTTCATAGCAATCAGCCCCAGCATTTT. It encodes CATSDFHSNQPQHF.

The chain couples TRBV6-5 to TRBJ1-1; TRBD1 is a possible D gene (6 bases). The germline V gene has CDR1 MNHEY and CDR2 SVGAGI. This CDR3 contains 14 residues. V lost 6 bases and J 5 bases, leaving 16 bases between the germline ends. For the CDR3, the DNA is TGTGCCAGCAGAGCCAGGGGAGAGGGGACTGAAGCTTTCTTT. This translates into CASRARGEGTEAFF.

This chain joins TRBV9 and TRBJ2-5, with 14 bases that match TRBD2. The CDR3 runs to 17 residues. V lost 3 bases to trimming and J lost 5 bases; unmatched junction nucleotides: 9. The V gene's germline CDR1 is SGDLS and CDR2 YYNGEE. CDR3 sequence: CASSAQGLAGGGETQYF. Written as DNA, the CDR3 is TGTGCCAGCAGCGCCCAAGGACTAGCGGGGGGCGGGGAGACCCAGTACTTC.

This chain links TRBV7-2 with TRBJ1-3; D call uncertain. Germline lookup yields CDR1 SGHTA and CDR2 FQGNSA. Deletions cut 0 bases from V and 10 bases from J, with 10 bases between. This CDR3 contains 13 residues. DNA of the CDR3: TGTGCCAGCAGCTTAGCGGAGGGTCGGACCATATATTTT. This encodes CASSLAEGRTIYF.

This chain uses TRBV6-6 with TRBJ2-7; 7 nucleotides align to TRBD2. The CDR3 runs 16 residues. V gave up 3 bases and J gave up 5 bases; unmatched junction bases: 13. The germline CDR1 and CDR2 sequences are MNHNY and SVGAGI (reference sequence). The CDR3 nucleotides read TGTGCCAGCAGTTATACTCGGGGTATTCGGGGGGACGAGCAGTACTTC. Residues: CASSYTRGIRGDEQYF.

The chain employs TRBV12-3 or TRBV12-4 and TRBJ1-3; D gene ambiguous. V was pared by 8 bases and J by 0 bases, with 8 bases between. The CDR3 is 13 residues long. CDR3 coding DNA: TGTGCCAGCGGAGTCAGCTCTGGAAACACCATATATTTT. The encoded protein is CASGVSSGNTIYF.

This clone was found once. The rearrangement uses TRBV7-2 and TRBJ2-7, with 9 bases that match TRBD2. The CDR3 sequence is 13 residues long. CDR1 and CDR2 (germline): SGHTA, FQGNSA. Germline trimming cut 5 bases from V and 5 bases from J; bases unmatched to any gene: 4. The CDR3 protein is CASSPRTSDEQYF. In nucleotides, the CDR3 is TGTGCCAGCAGCCCTCGGACTAGCGACGAGCAGTACTTC.

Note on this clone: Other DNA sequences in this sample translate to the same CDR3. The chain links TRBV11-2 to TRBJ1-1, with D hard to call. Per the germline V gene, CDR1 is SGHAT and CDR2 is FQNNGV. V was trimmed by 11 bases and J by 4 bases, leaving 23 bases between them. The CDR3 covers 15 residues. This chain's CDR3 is CAPGGRVIRGTEAFF. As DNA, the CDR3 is TGTGCCCCAGGAGGAAGGGTAATTCGGGGCACTGAAGCTTTCTTT.

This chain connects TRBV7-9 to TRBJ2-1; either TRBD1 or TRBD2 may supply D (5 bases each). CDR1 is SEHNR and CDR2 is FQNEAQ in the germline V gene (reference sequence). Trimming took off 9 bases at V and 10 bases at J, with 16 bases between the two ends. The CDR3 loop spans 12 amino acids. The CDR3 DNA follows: TGTGCCAGTAAAGAGCCGGGACCCGAGCAGTTCTTC. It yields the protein CASKEPGPEQFF.

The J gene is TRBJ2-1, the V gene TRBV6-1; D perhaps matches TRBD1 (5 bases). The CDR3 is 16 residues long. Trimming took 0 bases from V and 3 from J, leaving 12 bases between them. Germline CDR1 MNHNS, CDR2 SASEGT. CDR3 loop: CASSEASGLYYNEQFF. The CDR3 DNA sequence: TGTGCCAGCAGTGAAGCGTCAGGGTTGTACTACAATGAGCAGTTCTTC.

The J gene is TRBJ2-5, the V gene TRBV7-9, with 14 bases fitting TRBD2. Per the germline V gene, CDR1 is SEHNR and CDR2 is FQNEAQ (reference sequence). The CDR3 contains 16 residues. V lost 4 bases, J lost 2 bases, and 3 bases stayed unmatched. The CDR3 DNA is TGTGCCAGCAGCTCAGGGACTAGCGGGGGACAAGAGACCCAGTACTTC. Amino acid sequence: CASSSGTSGGQETQYF.

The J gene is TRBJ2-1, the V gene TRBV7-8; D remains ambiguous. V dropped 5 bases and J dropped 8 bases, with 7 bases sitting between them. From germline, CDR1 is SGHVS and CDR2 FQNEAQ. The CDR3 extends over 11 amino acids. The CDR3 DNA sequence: TGTGCCAGCAGCCAGGTCCATGAGCAGTTCTTC. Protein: CASSQVHEQFF.

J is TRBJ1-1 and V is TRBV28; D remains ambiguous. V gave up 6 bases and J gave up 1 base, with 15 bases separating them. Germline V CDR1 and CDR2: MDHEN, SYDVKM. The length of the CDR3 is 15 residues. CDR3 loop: CASSPIGAPNTEAFF. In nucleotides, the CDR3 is TGTGCCAGCAGCCCCATAGGAGCCCCGAACACTGAAGCTTTCTTT.

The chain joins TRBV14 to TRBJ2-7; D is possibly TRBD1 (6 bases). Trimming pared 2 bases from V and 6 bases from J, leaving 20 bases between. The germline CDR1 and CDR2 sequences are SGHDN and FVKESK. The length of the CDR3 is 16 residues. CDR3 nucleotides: TGTGCCAGCAGCCAACGTGACAGGTTCCACAATGGCGAGCAGTACTTC. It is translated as CASSQRDRFHNGEQYF. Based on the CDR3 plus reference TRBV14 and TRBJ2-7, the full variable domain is EAGVTQFPSHSVIEKGQTVTLRCDPISGHDNLYWYRRVMGKEIKFLLHFVKESKQDESGMPNNRFLAERTGGTYSTLKVQPAELEDSGVYFCASSQRDRFHNGEQYFGPGTRLTVT.

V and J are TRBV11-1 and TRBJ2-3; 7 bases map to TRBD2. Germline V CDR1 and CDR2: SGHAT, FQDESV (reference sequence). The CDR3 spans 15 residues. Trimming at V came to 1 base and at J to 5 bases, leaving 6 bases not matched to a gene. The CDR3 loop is CASSLVLASLDTQYF. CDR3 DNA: TGTGCCAGCAGCTTAGTACTAGCGAGCTTAGATACGCAGTATTTT. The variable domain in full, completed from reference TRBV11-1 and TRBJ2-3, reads EAEVAQSPRYKITEKSQAVAFWCDPISGHATLYWYRQILGQGPELLVQFQDESVVDDSQLPKDRFSAERLKGVDSTLKIQPAELGDSAMYLCASSLVLASLDTQYFGPGTRLTVL.